The 8 T cell receptor beta chains below were found in one sample sequenced in a study of graft-versus-host responses after intestinal transplantation. The method was immunoSEQ multiplex PCR; TCRdb's version includes in-frame clones alone and lacks a portion of them. Among 25,000 to 30,000 clones listed, 87% were seen once. The source was PBMCs, collected about 420 days after intestinal transplantation. The receptors derive from a human patient who received an intestinal transplant, so some T cells may come from the graft donor.

V is TRBV19 and J is TRBJ1-2; D remains unclear. This CDR3 spans 13 amino acids. Trimming took 4 bases from V and 5 from J, leaving 11 bases between them. CDR1 is LNHDA, CDR2 SQIVND, per germline (reference sequence). CDR3: CASSTYGPYGYTF. CDR3 nucleotides: TGTGCCAGTAGTACTTATGGACCATATGGCTACACCTTC.

The V gene is TRBV21-1, the J gene TRBJ2-3; TRBD1 is the table's D call, not checked against the DNA. TRBV21-1 is labeled a pseudogene. This CDR3 spans 15 amino acids. The CDR3 loop is CASSGRSISTDTQYF. CDR3 in DNA: TGTGCCAGCAGCGGCAGGTCGATTAGCACAGATACGCAGTATTTT.

V and J are TRBV4-1 and TRBJ1-4; D unclear. Between the trimmed V and J ends, which lost 0 bases and 8 bases, there was a span of 4 bases. CDR3 length equals 12 residues. CDR1 and CDR2 from the germline V gene are MGHRA and YSYEKL. This chain's CDR3 is CASSQDHEKLFF. CDR3 bases: TGCGCCAGCAGCCAAGATCACGAAAAACTGTTTTTT.

The table lists this clone with a count of one. This chain links TRBV5-1 with TRBJ2-1; 8 bases are shared with TRBD1. The junction had 2 bases not matched to a gene; V was cut back by 1 base and J by 8 bases. Germline V CDR1 and CDR2: SGHRS, YFSETQ. CDR3 length equals 13 residues. The CDR3 nucleotides read TGCGCCAGCAGCTTGCCAGGGGGCCATGAGCAGTTCTTC. This gives the protein CASSLPGGHEQFF.

The genes are TRBV28 and TRBJ2-7, with D perhaps TRBD1 (6 bases). Germline CDR1 and CDR2: MDHEN and SYDVKM. Trimming left V 3 bases short and J 4 bases short, with 13 bases between. The CDR3 has 14 residues. The CDR3 reads CASSFSGTTYEQYF. The CDR3 bases are TGTGCCAGCAGTTTTTCCGGGACAACATACGAGCAGTACTTC. Supplemented by reference TRBV28 and TRBJ2-7, the full variable domain reads DVKVTQSSRYLVKRTGEKVFLECVQDMDHENMFWYRQDPGLGLRLIYFSYDVKMKEKGDIPEGYSVSREKKERFSLILESASTNQTSMYLCASSFSGTTYEQYFGPGTRLTVT.

This clone was counted a single time. The chain has TRBV5-1 and TRBJ1-2; D is unresolved. This CDR3 comprises 14 residues. Germline V CDR1 and CDR2: SGHRS, YFSETQ. V shed 3 bases and J shed 4 bases, with 13 bases lying between them. The CDR3 sequence is CASSSGGGIYGYTF. CDR3 nucleotides: TGCGCCAGCAGCTCAGGTGGCGGGATCTATGGCTACACCTTC.

V gene TRBV28 combines with J gene TRBJ2-5; TRBD1 matches 7 bases. Trimming took 6 bases from V and 0 from J; bases not matched to a gene: 4. The CDR3 loop spans 14 amino acids. The germline gives CDR1 MDHEN, CDR2 SYDVKM. The CDR3 sequence: CASRGGLYQETQYF. CDR3 sequence (DNA): TGTGCCAGCAGAGGGGGCTTGTACCAAGAGACCCAGTACTTC.

V gene TRBV6-5 combines with J gene TRBJ1-2, with TRBD1 as a possible D gene (6 bases). The germline gives CDR1 MNHEY, CDR2 SVGAGI. Deletions cut 6 bases from V and 5 bases from J, with 13 bases between. CDR3 length: 13 amino acids. Here the CDR3 reads CASRRTVPYGYTF. In DNA, the CDR3 is TGTGCCAGCAGGAGGACAGTTCCTTATGGCTACACCTTC.